This T cell receptor beta chain appears in the sequencing data of a study of tumor and adjacent non-tumor tissue in lung cancer. The CDR3 has 15 residues. A modified ARM-PCR protocol with three rounds of nested PCR amplified TCRbeta. Each CDR3 protein is one row after TCRdb ran MiXCR on the multiplex PCR reads. Of some 120,000 distinct CDR3 sequences listed, roughly 67% are singletons. Overall study results and limits: Tumor tissue had significantly higher TCR diversity than normal lung.

Concerning this clonotype itself: The antigen is not known. This may arise from a read error, as a much more abundant clone is one base away.

The template was RNA from unsorted bulk tissue. The clonotype comes from a man aged 30 to 39 with non-small cell lung cancer. The sequencing sample was made of lung tumor tissue. V is TRBV12-3 or TRBV12-4 and J is TRBJ1-2; D uncertain. The CDR3 here is CASNLNFAGGYGYTF. The CDR3, as DNA: TGTGCCAGCAATTTAAATTTTGCAGGAGGTTATGGCTACACCTTC.